This TCR beta chain is drawn from a study of blood T cells in healthy people across ages. Next came a second PCR, run for about 7 to 11 cycles, which used a sample-barcoded 5' primer along with a J-beta primer mix. TCRdb re-called the 5' RACE reads with MiXCR, one entry per CDR3 protein. The table shows around 1.1 million distinct CDR3 sequences, with more than 30% occurring only once. The germline gives CDR1 SGHVS, CDR2 FNYEAQ. The CDR3 is made up of 16 amino acids. Trimming stripped 5 bases from V and 0 bases from J, with 16 bases between. V usage is TRBV7-6 and J usage is TRBJ1-1; unclear D gene. What was sequenced was blood. The source is a man between 18 and 35 years old in good health. The CDR3 sequence: CASSPVAATVNTEAFF. CDR3 coding DNA: TGTGCCAGCAGCCCCGTCGCGGCCACGGTGAACACTGAAGCTTTCTTT.